This T cell receptor (beta chain) was documented in a study of blood T cell repertoires in COVID-19. Study background: The United States, Italy and Spain supplied acute and convalescent COVID-19 samples. PBMCs, B-cell-depleted T cells, or T cells provided the cDNA or gDNA that made up the material.

From germline, CDR1 is LGHDT and CDR2 YNNKEL (reference sequence). The CDR3 runs to 14 residues. The V gene end was trimmed by 4 bases and the J gene end by 10 bases; junction bases not matched to a gene: 4. The method was immunoSEQ multiplex PCR; TCRdb's version includes in-frame clones alone and lacks a portion of them. The sample lists about 120,000 clones, 78% seen once, with 2% to 2.5% in the top ten. This clone has only a few counts. This receptor was obtained from a man between 65 and 85 years old with acute or convalescent COVID-19. The J gene is TRBJ1-6, the V gene TRBV3-1 (or the pseudogene TRBV3-2), with 10 nucleotides matching TRBD1. The material sequenced was peripheral blood. DNA for the CDR3: TGTGCCAGCAGCCTCGACAGGGGGCGATCACCCCTCCACTTT. Residues: CASSLDRGRSPLHF.